This section outlines one TCR beta chain sequence together with its context. The V gene end was trimmed by 7 bases and the J gene end by 3 bases; junction bases not matched to a gene: 3. The CDR3 extends over 13 amino acids. CDR1 and CDR2 (germline): SQVTM, ANQGSEA. The sample comes from a study of blood T cell repertoires in COVID-19. Study-wide background: Both acute and convalescent COVID-19 samples were obtained from the United States, Italy and Spain.

Authors' data handling: Cell counts per sample came from amplifying reference gene primers. TCRdb keeps only in-frame clones here, not all; method: immunoSEQ multiplex PCR. For V, J and clone size, that table is used; D and trimming come from the DNA. The sample has over 150,000 clones, 65% to 85% seen once. Seattle patient enrollment occurred during active infection, with longitudinal follow-up thereafter. Material for sequencing was peripheral blood. The V call is TRBV29-1, the J call TRBJ1-5; 10 positions agree with TRBD1. This receptor was obtained from a woman between 40 and 55 years old with COVID-19, enrolled during active disease. CDR3 loop: CSAGTGDNQPQHF. The CDR3 DNA is TGCAGCGCCGGGACAGGGGACAATCAGCCCCAGCATTTT.